Below are 22 T cell receptor beta chains sequenced from a single sample in a study of cytomegalovirus exposure and HLA in healthy donors. The study ran its PCR with 60 Vbeta and 13 Jbeta primers. Data came from immunoSEQ multiplex PCR; TCRdb stores just in-frame clones and leaves some out. This table holds around 130,000 clones, roughly four fifths found once. The specimen sequenced was PBMCs. The source is a boy between 2 and 10 years old in good health and CMV-seronegative.

The chain couples TRBV6-1 to TRBJ2-1; 8 nucleotides align to TRBD1. The germline CDR1 and CDR2 sequences are MNHNS and SASEGT. V dropped 2 bases and J dropped 8; count of bases not matched to a gene: 5. This CDR3 has 14 residues. The CDR3 reads CASSEPGGRDEQFF. The CDR3 DNA follows: TGTGCCAGCAGTGAACCAGGGGGCCGCGATGAGCAGTTCTTC.

The chain carries TRBV4-3 and TRBJ1-1, with 10 bases matching TRBD1. Per the germline V gene, CDR1 is LGHNA and CDR2 is YSLEER. After removal of 1 base from V and 5 bases from J, the junction contained 7 bases not matched to a gene. The CDR3 loop spans 16 amino acids. The CDR3 nucleotides read TGCGCCAGCAGCCAAGGCCGGACAGGGGGTATGACTGAAGCTTTCTTT. Its protein is CASSQGRTGGMTEAFF.

This sequence joins TRBV19 and TRBJ2-1, with 13 bases that match TRBD2. V dropped 5 bases and J dropped 7; count of bases not matched to a gene: 5. Germline CDR1 reads LNHDA; CDR2 reads SQIVND (reference sequence). This CDR3 is 15 amino acids long. CDR3 residues: CASSWTSGRMNEQFF. CDR3 DNA sequence: TGTGCCAGTAGTTGGACTAGCGGGAGAATGAATGAGCAGTTCTTC. The entire variable domain, with the rest obtained from reference TRBV19 and TRBJ2-1, is as follows: DGGITQSPKYLFRKEGQNVTLSCEQNLNHDAMYWYRQDPGQGLRLIYYSQIVNDFQKGDIAEGYSVSREKKESFPLTVTSAQKNPTAFYLCASSWTSGRMNEQFFGPGTRLTVL.

This clone was observed once. This chain connects TRBV6-5 to TRBJ1-2; D may be TRBD1 (5 bases). The V end lost 1 base, the J end lost 4 bases, and 13 bases lay between the germline ends. Germline V gene sequence: CDR1 MNHEY, CDR2 SVGAGI. This CDR3 is 15 amino acids long. The CDR3 sequence: CASSYWQGSGYGYTF. DNA for the CDR3: TGTGCCAGCAGTTACTGGCAGGGAAGTGGCTATGGCTACACCTTC.

This chain connects TRBV30 to TRBJ1-2; TRBD1 is a possible D gene (5 bases). Germline V gives CDR1 GTSNPN, CDR2 SVGIG (reference sequence). There are 16 residues in the CDR3. Trimming removed 1 base at V and 3 bases at J, with 18 bases between. CDR3 region: CAWSEGIHRRDYGYTF. The DNA for the CDR3 is TGTGCCTGGAGTGAGGGCATCCACAGGAGAGACTATGGCTACACCTTC.

On this clone itself: At one end the junction does not follow the germline gene, possibly because of a read error. The rearrangement uses TRBV7-9 and TRBJ2-7, with TRBD1 matching 9 bases. Germline V gene sequence: CDR1 SEHNR, CDR2 FQNEAQ (reference sequence). This CDR3 is built from 15 residues. In nucleotides, the CDR3 is TGTTCCAGCAGCTTAACGGGGGACAGGGTCGACGAGCAGTACTTC. Its protein product is CSSSLTGDRVDEQYF.

The V and J genes are TRBV7-6 and TRBJ2-3; 7 positions agree with TRBD2. This CDR3 region has 15 residues. Germline CDR1 is SGHVS and CDR2 is FNYEAQ. After removal of 0 bases from V and 0 bases from J, the junction contained 0 bases not matched to a gene. DNA for the CDR3: TGTGCCAGCAGCTTAGCGGGGGGGAGCACAGATACGCAGTATTTT. Translated, it gives CASSLAGGSTDTQYF.

This clone was counted a few times. The rearrangement links TRBV9 to TRBJ2-3; a possible D gene is TRBD2 (5 bases). V lost 2 bases and J 4 bases, leaving 14 bases between the germline ends. CDR1 is SGDLS, CDR2 YYNGEE, per germline. The CDR3 loop spans 15 amino acids. This CDR3 is CASSVTPLDADTQYF. CDR3 coding DNA: TGTGCCAGCAGCGTCACCCCACTAGATGCAGATACGCAGTATTTT.

There are a few counts of this clone. This chain links TRBV15 with TRBJ2-1, with D possibly TRBD1 on 6 matching bases. The CDR3 has 16 amino acids. The germline V gene has CDR1 LNHNV and CDR2 YYDKDF (reference sequence). V gave up 0 bases and J gave up 9 bases, with 18 bases separating them. The DNA of the CDR3 is TGTGCCACCAGCAGAGAAGGAATGGACAGTTCAGGTGAGCAGTTCTTC. This gives the protein CATSREGMDSSGEQFF.

The chain couples TRBV7-8 to TRBJ2-1; TRBD2 agrees at 12 bases. This CDR3 spans 16 amino acids. Trimming removed 5 bases from V and 7 bases from J; junction bases left unmatched: 9. Germline V gives CDR1 SGHVS, CDR2 FQNEAQ. The CDR3 protein is CASSPWTSGARNEQFF. The CDR3 region has the DNA TGTGCCAGCAGCCCCTGGACTAGCGGGGCCCGAAATGAGCAGTTCTTC.

With regard to this clone: This CDR3 is also generated by other DNA sequences in the sample. CDR3 amino acids: CASRGTGGLMNTEAFF. The DNA of the CDR3 is TGTGCCAGTAGAGGGACAGGGGGGTTGATGAACACTGAAGCTTTCTTT. This sequence joins TRBV2 and TRBJ1-1; 11 positions agree with TRBD1. Germline loops: CDR1 SNHLY, CDR2 FYNNEI. The V and J ends lost 9 bases and 0 bases, in that order; junction bases with no gene match: 9. The CDR3 covers 16 residues.

The chain is built from TRBV27 and TRBJ1-5; D is perhaps TRBD1 (6 bases). The CDR3 loop spans 15 amino acids. Deletions cut 5 bases from V and 0 bases from J, with 11 bases between. The germline V gene has CDR1 MNHEY and CDR2 SMNVEV (reference sequence). CDR3 sequence reads: CASSEGVTSNQPQHF. CDR3 bases: TGTGCCAGCAGTGAGGGGGTGACTAGCAATCAGCCCCAGCATTTT.

The chain carries TRBV7-9 and TRBJ2-3, with 7 bases matching TRBD1. Germline CDR1 and CDR2: SEHNR and FQNEAQ (reference sequence). The CDR3 loop spans 17 amino acids. Losses at the gene ends were 5 bases for V and 2 bases for J; bases not matched to a gene: 13. The chain's CDR3 is CASSTRRDSPATDTQYF. The CDR3 DNA follows: TGTGCCAGCAGCACCAGACGGGACAGCCCTGCCACAGATACGCAGTATTTT.

The chain uses TRBV4-1 and TRBJ1-1; D not certain. Trimming removed 1 base at V and 7 bases at J, with 10 bases between. From germline, CDR1 is MGHRA and CDR2 YSYEKL. This CDR3 comprises 13 residues. The CDR3 coding sequence is TGCGCCAGCAGCCAAGTCCTCACAAGTGAAGCTTTCTTT. Amino acid sequence: CASSQVLTSEAFF.

The chain has TRBV15 and TRBJ2-7; maybe TRBD2 (5 bases). From germline, CDR1 is LNHNV and CDR2 YYDKDF (reference sequence). The ends were cut back, 8 bases at V and 4 bases at J, with 18 bases in the middle. This CDR3 region has 14 residues. CDR3: CATGKERLEYEQYF. The DNA of the CDR3 is TGTGCCACCGGGAAGGAGCGGTTGGAGTACGAGCAGTACTTC.

The DNA for the CDR3 is TGTGCCAGCGGCCCAGTGGGGGGTCTCTGTGGCTACACCTTC. Its translation: CASGPVGGLCGYTF. V gene TRBV6-5 combines with J gene TRBJ1-2; a weak D match, TRBD1 (5 bases). Deletions cut 8 bases from V and 7 bases from J, with 20 bases between. The CDR3 has 14 residues. Germline V gene sequence: CDR1 MNHEY, CDR2 SVGAGI.

The CDR3, as DNA: TGTGCCAGCAGCGACAGGGCCGGAAACACCATATATTTT. Its translation is CASSDRAGNTIYF. The V gene is TRBV9, the J gene TRBJ1-3; D might be TRBD1 (6 bases). Germline values: CDR1 SGDLS, CDR2 YYNGEE. This CDR3 is 13 amino acids long. Trimming shortened V by 3 bases and J by 4 bases, and 8 bases separated the two germline ends. The full variable domain, with the rest looked up from reference TRBV9 and TRBJ1-3, is DSGVTQTPKHLITATGQRVTLRCSPRSGDLSVYWYQQSLDQGLQFLIQYYNGEERAKGNILERFSAQQFPDLHSELNLSSLELGDSALYFCASSDRAGNTIYFGEGSWLTVV.

This clone was seen a handful of times. The chain is built from TRBV6-5 and TRBJ2-5; possible D gene TRBD2, 5 bases. V lost 4 bases and J 11 bases, leaving 11 bases between the germline ends. The CDR3 length is 11 residues. Germline lookup yields CDR1 MNHEY and CDR2 SVGAGI. The CDR3 sequence is CASSSRLRQYF. CDR3 nucleotide sequence: TGTGCCAGCAGTTCAAGACTAAGACAGTACTTC.

As concerns this clone: Other DNA sequences of this sample code for an identical CDR3. The chain recombines TRBV7-2 with TRBJ2-3; 10 nucleotides align to TRBD2. This CDR3 comprises 15 residues. V shed 1 base, J shed 4 bases, and the junction held 2 bases outside the gene matches. Germline V gene sequence: CDR1 SGHTA, CDR2 FQGNSA. CDR3 in DNA: TGTGCCAGCAGCTTAGTAGCGGGGGGCCCAGATACGCAGTATTTT. It yields the protein CASSLVAGGPDTQYF.

This clone was seen just once. The chain uses TRBV11-2 and TRBJ2-7; 7 bases agree with TRBD2. The germline V gene encodes CDR1 SGHAT and CDR2 FQNNGV. The V gene end was trimmed by 5 bases and the J gene end by 4 bases; junction bases not matched to a gene: 8. The CDR3 loop spans 14 amino acids. CDR3 coding DNA: TGTGCCAGCAGCACACTGACTAGCTGGTACGAGCAGTACGTC. Translating gives CASSTLTSWYEQYV.

This chain uses TRBV6-4 with TRBJ2-1; the match to TRBD2 covers 14 bases. J gave up 5 bases and V 5 bases, and 2 bases lay outside the gene matches. Germline V gives CDR1 MRHNA, CDR2 SNTAGT. The CDR3 is 15 residues long. The CDR3 DNA reads as TGTGCCAGCAGTCGACTAGCGGGGGGGAACAATGAGCAGTTCTTC. Translated, it gives CASSRLAGGNNEQFF.

The CDR3 DNA follows: TGTGCCAGCAGCTTAACGACAGGGGGCGAGCAGTACTTC. It is translated as CASSLTTGGEQYF. The rearrangement uses TRBV7-3 and TRBJ2-7; 9 bases match TRBD1. The J segment lost 6 bases and the V segment lost 0 bases, leaving 0 bases of the junction unmatched. Germline assignment: CDR1 SGHTA and CDR2 FQGTGA. The CDR3 runs to 13 residues.